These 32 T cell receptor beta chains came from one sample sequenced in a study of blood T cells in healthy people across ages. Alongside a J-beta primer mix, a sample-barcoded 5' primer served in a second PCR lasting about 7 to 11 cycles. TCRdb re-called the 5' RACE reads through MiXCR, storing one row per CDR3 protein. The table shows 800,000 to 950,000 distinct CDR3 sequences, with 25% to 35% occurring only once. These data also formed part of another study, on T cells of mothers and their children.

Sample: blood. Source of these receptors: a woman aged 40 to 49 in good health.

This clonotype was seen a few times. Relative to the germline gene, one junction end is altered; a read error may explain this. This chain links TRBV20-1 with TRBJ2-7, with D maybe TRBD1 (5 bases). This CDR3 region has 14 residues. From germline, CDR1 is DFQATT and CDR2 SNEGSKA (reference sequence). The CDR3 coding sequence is TGCAGTGCTAGTTTTCAGGGTTCGACCTACGGGCAGTACTTC. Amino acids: CSASFQGSTYGQYF.

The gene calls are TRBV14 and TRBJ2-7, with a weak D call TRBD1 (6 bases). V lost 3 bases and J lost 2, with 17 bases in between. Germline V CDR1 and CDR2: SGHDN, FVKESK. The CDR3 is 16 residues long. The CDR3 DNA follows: TGTGCCAGCAGCCACGTCCAGGGGAAGGGTACCTACGAGCAGTACTTC. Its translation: CASSHVQGKGTYEQYF.

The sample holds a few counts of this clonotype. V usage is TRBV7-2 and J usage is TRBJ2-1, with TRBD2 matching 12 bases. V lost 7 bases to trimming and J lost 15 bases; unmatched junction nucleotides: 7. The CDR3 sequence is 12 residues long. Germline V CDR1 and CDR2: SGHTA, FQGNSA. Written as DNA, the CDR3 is TGTGCCAGCACCTCTAGCGGGGGGGCTCTGTTCTTC. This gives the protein CASTSSGGALFF.

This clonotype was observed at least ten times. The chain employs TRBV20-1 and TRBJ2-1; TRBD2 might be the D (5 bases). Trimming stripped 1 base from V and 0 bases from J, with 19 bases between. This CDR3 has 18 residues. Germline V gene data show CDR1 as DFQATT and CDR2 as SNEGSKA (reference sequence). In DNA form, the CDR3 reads TGCAGTGCTAGAGCCACCCGCGAGCGGCTAAGCTCCTACAATGAGCAGTTCTTC. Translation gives CSARATRERLSSYNEQFF.

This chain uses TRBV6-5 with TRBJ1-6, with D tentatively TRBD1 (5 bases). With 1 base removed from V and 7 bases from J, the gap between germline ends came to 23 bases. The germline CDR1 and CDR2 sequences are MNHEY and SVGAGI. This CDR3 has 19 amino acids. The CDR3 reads CASSYYYTGTAGRNSPLHF. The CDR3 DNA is TGTGCCAGCAGTTACTATTATACCGGGACGGCAGGGAGGAATTCACCCCTCCACTTT.

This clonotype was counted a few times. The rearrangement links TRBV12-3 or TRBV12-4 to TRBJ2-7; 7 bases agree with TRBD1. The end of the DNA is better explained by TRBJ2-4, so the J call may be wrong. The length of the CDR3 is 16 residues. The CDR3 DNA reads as TGTGCCAGCAGTTTAGCGGGGACAGAGGGGTTGGACATTCAGTACTTC. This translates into CASSLAGTEGLDIQYF.

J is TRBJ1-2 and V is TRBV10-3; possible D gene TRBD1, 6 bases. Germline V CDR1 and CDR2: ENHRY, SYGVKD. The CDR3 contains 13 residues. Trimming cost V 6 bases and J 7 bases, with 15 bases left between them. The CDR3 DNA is TGTGCCATCAGGGTAGGCGACAGGCGTGGCTACACCTTC. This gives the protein CAIRVGDRRGYTF.

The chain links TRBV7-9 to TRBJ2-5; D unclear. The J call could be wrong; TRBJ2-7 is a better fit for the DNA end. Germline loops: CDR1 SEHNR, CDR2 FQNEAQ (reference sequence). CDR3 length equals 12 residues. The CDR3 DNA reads TGTGCCAGCAGCTTAAGTACCCACGAGCAGTACTTC. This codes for CASSLSTHEQYF.

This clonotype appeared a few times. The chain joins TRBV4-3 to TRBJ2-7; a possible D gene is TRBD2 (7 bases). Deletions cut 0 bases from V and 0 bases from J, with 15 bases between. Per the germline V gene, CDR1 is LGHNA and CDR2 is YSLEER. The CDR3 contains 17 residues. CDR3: CASSQDVGGGFSYEQYF. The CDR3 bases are TGCGCCAGCAGCCAAGATGTAGGGGGGGGCTTCTCCTACGAGCAGTACTTC.

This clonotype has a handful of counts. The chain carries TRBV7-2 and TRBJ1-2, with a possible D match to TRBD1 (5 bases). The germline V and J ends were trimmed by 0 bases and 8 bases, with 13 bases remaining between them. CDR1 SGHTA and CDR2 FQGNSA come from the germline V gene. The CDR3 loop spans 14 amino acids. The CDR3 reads CASSLALGEGGYTF. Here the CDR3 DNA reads TGTGCCAGCAGCTTAGCGCTAGGGGAAGGAGGCTACACCTTC.

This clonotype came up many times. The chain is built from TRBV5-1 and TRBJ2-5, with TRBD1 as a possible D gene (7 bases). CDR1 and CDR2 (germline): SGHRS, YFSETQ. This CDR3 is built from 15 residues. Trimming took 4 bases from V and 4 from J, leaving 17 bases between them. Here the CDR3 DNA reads TGCGCCAGCAGCCCACCAGGGGGGCAGGGAGAGACCCAGTACTTC. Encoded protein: CASSPPGGQGETQYF. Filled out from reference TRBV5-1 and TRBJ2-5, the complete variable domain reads KAGVTQTPRYLIKTRGQQVTLSCSPISGHRSVSWYQQTPGQGLQFLFEYFSETQRNKGNFPGRFSGRQFSNSRSEMNVSTLELGDSALYLCASSPPGGQGETQYFGPGTRLLVL.

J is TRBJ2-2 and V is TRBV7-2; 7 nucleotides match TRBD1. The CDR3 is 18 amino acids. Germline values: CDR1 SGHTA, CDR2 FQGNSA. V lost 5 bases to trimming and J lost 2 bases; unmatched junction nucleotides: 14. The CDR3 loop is CASSRKSSGTVNTGELFF. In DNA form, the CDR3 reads TGTGCCAGCAGCCGTAAAAGCTCCGGGACAGTCAACACCGGGGAGCTGTTTTTT.

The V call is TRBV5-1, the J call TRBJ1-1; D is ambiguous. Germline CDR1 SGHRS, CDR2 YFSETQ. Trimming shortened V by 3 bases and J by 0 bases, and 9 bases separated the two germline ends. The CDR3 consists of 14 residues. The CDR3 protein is CASSYDEMNTEAFF. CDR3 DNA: TGCGCCAGCAGCTACGATGAAATGAACACTGAAGCTTTCTTT.

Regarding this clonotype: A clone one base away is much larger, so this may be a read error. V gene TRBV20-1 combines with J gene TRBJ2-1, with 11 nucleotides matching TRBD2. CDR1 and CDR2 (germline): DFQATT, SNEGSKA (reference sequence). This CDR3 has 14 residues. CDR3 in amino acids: CSARTTSGVNGQFF. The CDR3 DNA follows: TGCAGTGCTAGGACGACTAGCGGGGTAAATGGGCAGTTCTTC.

CDR3 sequence (DNA): TGTGCCAGCAGCCATGTTCCGGGACAGGGCAACAATCAGCCCCAGCATTTT. Translating it yields CASSHVPGQGNNQPQHF. The chain couples TRBV28 to TRBJ1-5; 9 positions match TRBD1. The V and J ends lost 6 bases and 3 bases, in that order; junction bases with no gene match: 12. This CDR3 contains 17 residues. Germline loops: CDR1 MDHEN, CDR2 SYDVKM.

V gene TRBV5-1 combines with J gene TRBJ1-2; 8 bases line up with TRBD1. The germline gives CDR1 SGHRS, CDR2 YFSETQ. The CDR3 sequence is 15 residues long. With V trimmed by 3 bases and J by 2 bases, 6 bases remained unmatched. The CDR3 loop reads CASSSNTGGNYGYTF. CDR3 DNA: TGCGCCAGCAGCTCCAATACAGGGGGGAACTATGGCTACACCTTC.

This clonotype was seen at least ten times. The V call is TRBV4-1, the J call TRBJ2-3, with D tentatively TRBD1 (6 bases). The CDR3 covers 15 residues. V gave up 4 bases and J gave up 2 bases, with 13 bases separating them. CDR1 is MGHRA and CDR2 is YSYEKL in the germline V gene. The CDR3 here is CASSRQGLSTDTQYF. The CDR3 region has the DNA TGCGCCAGCAGCCGCCAGGGGCTATCCACAGATACGCAGTATTTT.

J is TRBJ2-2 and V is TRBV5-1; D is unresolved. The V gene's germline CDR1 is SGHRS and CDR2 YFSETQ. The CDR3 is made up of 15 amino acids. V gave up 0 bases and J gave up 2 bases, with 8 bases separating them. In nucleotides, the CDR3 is TGCGCCAGCAGCTTGGAACCAGAAAACACCGGGGAGCTGTTTTTT. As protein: CASSLEPENTGELFF. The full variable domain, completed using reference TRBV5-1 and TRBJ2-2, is KAGVTQTPRYLIKTRGQQVTLSCSPISGHRSVSWYQQTPGQGLQFLFEYFSETQRNKGNFPGRFSGRQFSNSRSEMNVSTLELGDSALYLCASSLEPENTGELFFGEGSRLTVL.

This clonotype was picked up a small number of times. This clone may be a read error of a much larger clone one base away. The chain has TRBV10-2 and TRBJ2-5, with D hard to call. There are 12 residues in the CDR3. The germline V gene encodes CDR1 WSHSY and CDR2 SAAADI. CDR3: CASSFSQEAQYF. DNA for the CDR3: TGCGCCAGCAGTTTCTCCCAAGAGGCCCAGTACTTC.

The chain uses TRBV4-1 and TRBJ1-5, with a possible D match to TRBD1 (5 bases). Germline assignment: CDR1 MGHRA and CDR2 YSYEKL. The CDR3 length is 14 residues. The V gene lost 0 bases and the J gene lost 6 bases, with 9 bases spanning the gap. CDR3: CASSQDFQGQPQHF. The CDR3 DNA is TGCGCCAGCAGCCAAGATTTTCAGGGTCAGCCCCAGCATTTT.

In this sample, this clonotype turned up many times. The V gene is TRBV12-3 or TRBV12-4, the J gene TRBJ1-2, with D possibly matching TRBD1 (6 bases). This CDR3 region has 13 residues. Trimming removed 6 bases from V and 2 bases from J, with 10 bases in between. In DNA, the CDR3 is TGTGCCAGCAGGTCGACAGGCAACTATGGCTACACCTTC. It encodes CASRSTGNYGYTF.

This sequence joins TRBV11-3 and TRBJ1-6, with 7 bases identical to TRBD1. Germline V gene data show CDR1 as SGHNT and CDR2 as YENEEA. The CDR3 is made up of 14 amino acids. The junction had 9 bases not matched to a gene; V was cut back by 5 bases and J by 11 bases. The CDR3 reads CASSADREGPPLHF. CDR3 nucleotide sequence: TGTGCCAGCAGCGCCGACAGGGAAGGGCCACCCCTCCACTTT. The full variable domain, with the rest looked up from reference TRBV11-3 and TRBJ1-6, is EAGVVQSPRYKIIEKKQPVAFWCNPISGHNTLYWYLQNLGQGPELLIRYENEEAVDDSQLPKDRFSAERLKGVDSTLKIQPAELGDSAVYLCASSADREGPPLHFGNGTRLTVT.

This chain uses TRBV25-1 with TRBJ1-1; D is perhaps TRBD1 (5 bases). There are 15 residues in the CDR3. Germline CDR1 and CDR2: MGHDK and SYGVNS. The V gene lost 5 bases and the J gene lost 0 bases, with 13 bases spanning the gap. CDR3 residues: CASSPSTDLNTEAFF. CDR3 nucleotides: TGTGCCAGCAGTCCCTCGACAGACCTGAACACTGAAGCTTTCTTT.

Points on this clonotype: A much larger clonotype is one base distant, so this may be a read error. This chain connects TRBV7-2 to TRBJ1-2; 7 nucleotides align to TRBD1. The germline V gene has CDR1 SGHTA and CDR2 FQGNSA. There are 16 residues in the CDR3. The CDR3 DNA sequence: TGTGCCAGCAACTTAGGAGGACAGGCTTCCTCCTATGGCTACACCTTC. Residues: CASNLGGQASSYGYTF.

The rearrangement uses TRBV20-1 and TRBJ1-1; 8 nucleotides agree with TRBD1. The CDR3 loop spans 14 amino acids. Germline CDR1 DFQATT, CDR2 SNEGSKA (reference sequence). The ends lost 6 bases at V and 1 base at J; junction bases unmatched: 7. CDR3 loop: CSAPYRGWNTEAFF. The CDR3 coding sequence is TGCAGTGCCCCTTACAGGGGGTGGAACACTGAAGCTTTCTTT.

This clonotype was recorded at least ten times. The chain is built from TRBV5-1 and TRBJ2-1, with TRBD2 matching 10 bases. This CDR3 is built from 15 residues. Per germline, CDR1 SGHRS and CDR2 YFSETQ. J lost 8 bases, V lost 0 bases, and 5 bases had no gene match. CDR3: CASSLVRGTSDEQFF. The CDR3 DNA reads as TGCGCCAGCAGCTTGGTGAGGGGGACTAGCGATGAGCAGTTCTTC.

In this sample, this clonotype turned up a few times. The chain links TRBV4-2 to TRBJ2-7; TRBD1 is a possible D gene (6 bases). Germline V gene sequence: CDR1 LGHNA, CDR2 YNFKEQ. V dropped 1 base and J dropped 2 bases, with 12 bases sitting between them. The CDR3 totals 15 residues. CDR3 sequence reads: CASSQADTGTYEQYF. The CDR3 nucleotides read TGTGCCAGCAGCCAAGCGGATACAGGGACCTACGAGCAGTACTTC.

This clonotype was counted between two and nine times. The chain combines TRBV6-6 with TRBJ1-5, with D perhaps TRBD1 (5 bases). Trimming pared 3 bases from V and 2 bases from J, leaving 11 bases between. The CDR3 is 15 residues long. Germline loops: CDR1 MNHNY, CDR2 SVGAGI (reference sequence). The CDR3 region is CASSYPGRGNQPQHF. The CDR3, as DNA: TGTGCCAGCAGTTATCCAGGGCGAGGCAATCAGCCCCAGCATTTT.

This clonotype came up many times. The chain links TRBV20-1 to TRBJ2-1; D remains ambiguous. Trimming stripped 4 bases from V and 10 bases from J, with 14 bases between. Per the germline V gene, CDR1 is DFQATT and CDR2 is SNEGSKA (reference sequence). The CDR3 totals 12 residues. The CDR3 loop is CSATRAQGEQFF. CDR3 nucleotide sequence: TGCAGTGCTACCCGGGCCCAAGGGGAGCAGTTCTTC.

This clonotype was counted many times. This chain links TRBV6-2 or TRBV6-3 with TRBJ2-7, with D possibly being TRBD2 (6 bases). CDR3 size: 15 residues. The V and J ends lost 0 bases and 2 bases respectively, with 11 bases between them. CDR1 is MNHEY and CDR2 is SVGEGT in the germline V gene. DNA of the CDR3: TGTGCCAGCAGTTACTCGGCAGGGAGGACCTACGAGCAGTACTTC. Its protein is CASSYSAGRTYEQYF.

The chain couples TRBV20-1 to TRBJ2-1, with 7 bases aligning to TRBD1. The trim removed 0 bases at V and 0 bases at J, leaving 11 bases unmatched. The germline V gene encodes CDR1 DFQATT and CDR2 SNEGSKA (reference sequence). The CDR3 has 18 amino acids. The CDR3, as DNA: TGCAGTGCTAGAGAACAGGGGAAGAGCGCGGCCTCCTACAATGAGCAGTTCTTC. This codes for CSAREQGKSAASYNEQFF.

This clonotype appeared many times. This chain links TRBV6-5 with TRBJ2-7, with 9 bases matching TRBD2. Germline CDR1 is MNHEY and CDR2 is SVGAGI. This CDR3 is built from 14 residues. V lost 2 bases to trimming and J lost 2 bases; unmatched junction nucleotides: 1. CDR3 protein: CASSYAGGPYEQYF. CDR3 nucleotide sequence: TGTGCCAGCAGTTACGCGGGGGGGCCCTACGAGCAGTACTTC.